Listed here are 14 T cell receptor beta chains from one sample, sequenced in a study of identical twins (dated by TCRdb to the mid-2010s). The library relied on 5' RACE. Data came from an Illumina HiSeq 2000. The raw public data were reprocessed by TCRdb itself: fastp quality trimming at Q25, MiXCR clonotype calling, in-frame beta chains only. Entries that share a CDR3 protein sequence are merged under the most common genes and DNA. This sample gives roughly 750,000 distinct CDR3 sequences in total; around 20% of them show up just once. The ten top clones hold roughly 4% of the sample. This sample was also put to use in a study of T cells expressing NK-cell markers.

The material sequenced was PBMCs. These TCRs come from a young woman in good health.

The sample holds a few counts of this clonotype. The chain employs TRBV11-2 and TRBJ2-3; TRBD2 aligns across 7 bases. The CDR3 spans 13 residues. Per germline, CDR1 SGHAT and CDR2 FQNNGV. J lost 7 bases, V lost 5 bases, and 6 bases had no gene match. The CDR3 sequence: CASSRPGLYTQYF. The DNA for the CDR3 is TGTGCCAGCAGCCGACCGGGACTATATACGCAGTATTTT. The complete variable domain, with remaining parts taken from reference TRBV11-2 and TRBJ2-3, reads EAGVAQSPRYKIIEKRQSVAFWCNPISGHATLYWYQQILGQGPKLLIQFQNNGVVDDSQLPKDRFSAERLKGVDSTLKIQPAKLEDSAVYLCASSRPGLYTQYFGPGTRLTVL.

There are a few counts of this clonotype. The chain combines TRBV7-9 with TRBJ2-4; D is possibly TRBD1 (5 bases). This CDR3 is 16 amino acids long. In germline, CDR1 is SEHNR, CDR2 FQNEAQ (reference sequence). The V gene lost 5 bases and the J gene lost 1 base, with 15 bases spanning the gap. CDR3 sequence (DNA): TGTGCCAGCAGCCCAGAGCGAAAGGGGGCCAAAAACATTCAGTACTTC. Translated: CASSPERKGAKNIQYF.

This clonotype was counted between two and nine times. The rearrangement uses TRBV27 and TRBJ2-7; tentatively, D is TRBD2 (5 bases). Germline CDR1 and CDR2: MNHEY and SMNVEV (reference sequence). There are 12 residues in the CDR3. The CDR3 coding sequence is TGTGCGGAGACTACACGGCCCTACGAGCAGTACTTC. Translating it yields CAETTRPYEQYF.

In its sample, this clonotype was seen many times. V gene TRBV20-1 combines with J gene TRBJ1-3, with D possibly being TRBD1 (5 bases). Between the trimmed V and J ends, which lost 7 bases and 3 bases, there was a span of 13 bases. The CDR3 length is 13 residues. In germline, CDR1 is DFQATT, CDR2 SNEGSKA (reference sequence). CDR3 nucleotide sequence: TGCAGTGTCCCGGGGCTACGTGGAAACACCATATATTTT. Translating gives CSVPGLRGNTIYF.

The CDR3 nucleotides are TGCAGTGCTAGAGATCGGACAGGGAGAGATACTAAGCAGTATTTT. Translating it yields CSARDRTGRDTKQYF. The chain employs TRBV20-1 and TRBJ2-3; 8 nucleotides agree with TRBD1. The CDR3 loop spans 15 amino acids. Germline V gene lookup returns CDR1 DFQATT and CDR2 SNEGSKA (reference sequence). V was clipped by 0 bases and J by 11 bases; unmatched bases: 13.

The gene calls are TRBV20-1 and TRBJ2-3; 8 bases match TRBD2. The junction had 10 bases not matched to a gene; V was cut back by 5 bases and J by 6 bases. Germline values: CDR1 DFQATT, CDR2 SNEGSKA (reference sequence). The CDR3 is 14 residues long. In DNA form, the CDR3 reads TGCAGTGCTGCCGGGACTAGTGAGGCTGATACGCAGTATTTT. It encodes CSAAGTSEADTQYF.

This clonotype was seen a few times. This rearrangement joins TRBV12-3 or TRBV12-4 to TRBJ1-1; no clear D gene. This CDR3 comprises 14 residues. The V gene lost 7 bases and the J gene lost 1 base, with 13 bases spanning the gap. The DNA of the CDR3 is TGTGCCAGCACCCGTCCCCCGACGAACACTGAAGCTTTCTTT. It translates to CASTRPPTNTEAFF.

This clonotype was picked up a small number of times. This chain connects TRBV5-6 to TRBJ2-7, with D perhaps TRBD1 or TRBD2 (5 bases each). Looked up from germline, CDR1 is SGHDT and CDR2 is YYEEEE. Trimming removed 4 bases from V and 4 bases from J, with 18 bases in between. The CDR3 has 15 amino acids. CDR3 sequence reads: CASSGGPTIDYEQYF. CDR3 bases: TGTGCCAGCAGCGGGGGACCGACTATAGATTACGAGCAGTACTTC.

The chain is built from TRBV6-5 and TRBJ1-1; D may be TRBD1 (5 bases). Germline V gene lookup returns CDR1 MNHEY and CDR2 SVGAGI. The CDR3 is 13 amino acids. V was trimmed by 4 bases and J by 7 bases, leaving 13 bases between them. CDR3 sequence: CASSLGGPYEAFF. CDR3 DNA: TGTGCCAGCAGTTTGGGGGGACCTTATGAAGCTTTCTTT.

The rearrangement uses TRBV5-1 and TRBJ2-5, with D unresolved. The length of the CDR3 is 14 residues. Germline V lookup: CDR1 SGHRS, CDR2 YFSETQ. V lost 5 bases, J lost 5 bases, and 16 bases lay in between. CDR3 region: CASSYTGLAETQYF. For the CDR3, the DNA is TGCGCCAGCAGTTATACCGGCCTTGCGGAGACCCAGTACTTC.

The genes are TRBV29-1 and TRBJ1-5, with D tentatively TRBD1 (5 bases). Trimming removed 6 bases at V and 6 bases at J, with 15 bases between. The CDR3 is made up of 13 amino acids. Germline-derived CDR1 and CDR2 are SQVTM and ANQGSEA. Written as DNA, the CDR3 is TGCAGCGTAGTAGGGGCGGCGGGTCAGCCCCAGCATTTT. This sequence encodes CSVVGAAGQPQHF. The whole variable domain, filled in from reference TRBV29-1 and TRBJ1-5, reads SAVISQKPSRDICQRGTSLTIQCQVDSQVTMMFWYRQQPGQSLTLIATANQGSEATYESGFVIDKFPISRPNLTFSTLTVSNMSPEDSSIYLCSVVGAAGQPQHFGDGTRLSIL.

This clonotype was found many times. This chain connects TRBV12-3 or TRBV12-4 to TRBJ1-5; D not resolved. V dropped 4 bases and J dropped 0 bases, with 13 bases sitting between them. This CDR3 is 16 amino acids long. The CDR3 bases are TGTGCCAGCAGTTCCAACGATGTTTATAGCAATCAGCCCCAGCATTTT. Its translation is CASSSNDVYSNQPQHF.

There are a few counts of this clonotype. The rearrangement links TRBV20-1 to TRBJ2-3; 8 nucleotides match TRBD1. V shed 6 bases and J 6 bases; nucleotides not matched to a gene: 14. The CDR3 length is 15 residues. CDR1 is DFQATT, CDR2 SNEGSKA, per germline (reference sequence). CDR3 loop: CSAEDRTGPVDTQYF. DNA of the CDR3: TGCAGTGCGGAAGATAGGACAGGGCCGGTCGATACGCAGTATTTT.

This clonotype was observed once. This chain uses TRBV20-1 with TRBJ1-2; a weak D match, TRBD1 (6 bases). The CDR3 contains 15 residues. The germline CDR1 and CDR2 sequences are DFQATT and SNEGSKA (reference sequence). The V end was cut by 2 bases, the J end by 8 bases, with 21 bases between. This CDR3 reads CSARSGGRPSGGYTF. CDR3 coding DNA: TGCAGTGCTAGATCTGGGGGCAGGCCCAGCGGGGGCTACACCTTC.